This T cell receptor beta chain emerged from a study of OX40 agonist ivuxolimab in advanced cancers. This CDR3 has 18 residues. V gave up 1 base and J gave up 6 bases; unmatched junction bases: 15. Per germline, CDR1 SGHVS and CDR2 FNYEAQ. Profiled with immunoSEQ multiplex PCR; TCRdb holds only in-frame clones, not every one. The repertoire holds more than 80,000 clones, with about nine tenths as singletons. The chain has TRBV7-6 and TRBJ2-3; 8 bases are shared with TRBD2. The clonotype comes from an adult with an advanced solid tumor such as melanoma, head and neck, liver or kidney cancer. The starting material was CD4+ or CD8+ T cells sorted from blood, obtained in a trial of the OX40 agonist ivuxolimab. CDR3 region: CASSLGPGGSGIGDTQYF. The CDR3, as DNA: TGTGCCAGCAGCTTAGGCCCCGGGGGTAGCGGGATAGGTGATACGCAGTATTTT.